This T cell receptor beta chain comes out of a study of T cells after yellow fever vaccination. General observations from the study: Booster samples showed a return of most primary-vaccination clones (under 98% CD4, roughly 85% CD8). The day 0 sorted memory subsets showed almost all vaccine-responding clonotypes to be undetectable.

The TCR cDNA carried a universal primer site and UMIs from 5'RACE template switching. TCRdb re-called the 5' RACE reads with MiXCR, one entry per CDR3 protein. The profile shows 25,000 to 30,000 distinct CDR3 sequences, about 6% of them singletons. This clonotype was found many times. The CDR3 has 15 residues. The ends lost 6 bases at V and 0 bases at J; junction bases unmatched: 3. Germline CDR1 LGHNA, CDR2 YSLEER. The material was PBMCs, either bulk or a sorted T-cell subset (CD4+, CD8+, memory, or dextramer-sorted; not recorded which), obtained on the day of the yellow fever booster vaccination. This chain connects TRBV4-3 to TRBJ2-1; the match to TRBD2 covers 9 bases. This receptor was obtained from a man aged 25 to 40 who received the YFV17D yellow fever vaccine. This chain's CDR3 is CASSYSGSSYNEQFF. In DNA form, the CDR3 reads TGCGCCAGCAGTTATAGCGGGAGCTCCTACAATGAGCAGTTCTTC.